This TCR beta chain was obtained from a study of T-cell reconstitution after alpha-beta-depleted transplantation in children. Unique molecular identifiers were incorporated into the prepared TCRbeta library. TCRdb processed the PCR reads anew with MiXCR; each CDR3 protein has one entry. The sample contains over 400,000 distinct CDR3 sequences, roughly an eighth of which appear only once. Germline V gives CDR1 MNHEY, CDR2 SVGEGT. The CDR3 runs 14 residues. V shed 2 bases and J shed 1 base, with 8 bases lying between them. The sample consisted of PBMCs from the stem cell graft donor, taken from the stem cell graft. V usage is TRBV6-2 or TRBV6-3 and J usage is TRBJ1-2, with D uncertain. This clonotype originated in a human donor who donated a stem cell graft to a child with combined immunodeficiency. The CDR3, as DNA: TGTGCCAGCAGTTACAGGGTATATAACTATGGCTACACCTTC. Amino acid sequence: CASSYRVYNYGYTF.